This TCR beta chain originates from a study of T cells in localized non-small cell lung cancer. Sequencing used immunoSEQ multiplex PCR; TCRdb keeps in-frame clones, though not all of them. The table shows roughly 89,000 clones, with around 90% occurring only once. The starting material was PBMCs, obtained before any cancer treatment. The receptors were gathered from a woman between 40 and 69 years old with stage II squamous cell lung carcinoma.

The chain joins TRBV30 to TRBJ1-5, with D perhaps TRBD1 (5 bases). Looked up from germline, CDR1 is GTSNPN and CDR2 is SVGIG (reference sequence). The CDR3 extends over 13 amino acids. V was shortened by 1 base and J by 4 bases, with 8 bases between the two germline ends. CDR3 amino acids: CAWSAQANQPQHF. CDR3 DNA sequence: TGTGCCTGGAGTGCACAGGCTAATCAGCCCCAGCATTTT. The entire variable domain, with the rest obtained from reference TRBV30 and TRBJ1-5, is as follows: SQTIHQWPATLVQPVGSPLSLECTVEGTSNPNLYWYRQAAGRGLQLLFYSVGIGQISSEVPQNLSASRPQDRQFILSSKKLLLSDSGFYLCAWSAQANQPQHFGDGTRLSIL.